The text below deals with one T cell receptor beta chain. Its antigen is still unknown. Base qualities are not at hand, and no much larger clone is one base apart. From its cysteine to its phenylalanine, the CDR3 spans 17 amino acids. CDR3 DNA is the only sequence kept; it has 51 bases, read in frame from the first base. Reading the germline V gene (reference sequence) gives CDR1 SGHAT and CDR2 FQDESV. V ends up 1 base short and J 4 bases short, with an unmatched junction base count of 12. Receptor libraries were prepared by the immunoSEQ multiplex PCR assay. Per the original workflow: A statistical classification framework was developed to diagnose cytomegalovirus status using the catalog of TCR beta chain sequences. Entries here come from immuneACCESS through TCRdb and include only in-frame sequences with V and J called. Some clones fail to appear in such tables; in the studies checked, an unresolved V gene covers under half of the shortfall, and the cause of the remainder is unknown. V, J and clone size derive from that table, while D and trimming were established from the DNA sequence. In all, the sample holds about 120,000 clones, and 85% of those were seen once. Roughly 2% of the sample lies in the top ten.

Donors formed part of the validation cohort, which comprised 120 subjects and was distinct from the first cohort of several hundred subjects. This record belongs to a study of cytomegalovirus exposure and HLA in healthy donors (TCRdb year 2017). Looking at the study overall: According to a later analysis, one platform produced both the 110 or so validation repertoires and the approximately 600 repertoires of the first cohort. The study aimed to test whether signatures of past pathogen exposure could be identified by cataloging public T cell receptors. A separate validation cohort of 90 to 150 different subjects was used in addition to the approximately 640-subject first cohort. To predict cytomegalovirus infection status, the study combined high-throughput TCR immunosequencing, statistical association of individual TCRs with disease status, and machine learning.

Summary of the overall study and its limitations: All 120 or so repertoires were used to score co-occurrence in the validation cohort in a later analysis, because that analysis had no HLA typing for the cohort. In vitro tests confirmed that a few of the cytomegalovirus-associated TCR beta chains recognize cytomegalovirus antigens. The authors suggested that the approach could potentially be extended to other disease states and immunological phenotypes. In both the original and validation cohorts, the classifier was reported to diagnose cytomegalovirus status with high specificity and sensitivity. Of the cluster scores, approximately 95% were above 0 in a later analysis, which found that TCRs clustered in the first cohort also tended to co-occur in the 110 or so validation repertoires. A total of 150 to 200 TCR beta chains were listed by the study as associated with cytomegalovirus. While some public TCRs were present in many individuals, most TCR sequences turned up only very rarely across donors.

Rearrangement joined TRBV11-1 to TRBJ1-2, and 7 junction bases match TRBD1. This receptor was taken from a woman in her 30s in good health and CMV-seronegative. Sequenced input: PBMCs. The CDR3 sequence is CASSLDGQVTVGYGYTF. At the DNA level, the sequence is TGTGCCAGCAGCTTAGACGGACAGGTCACAGTGGGCTATGGCTACACCTTC. Supplemented by the reference TRBV11-1 and TRBJ1-2 proteins around the CDR3, the complete variable domain is EAEVAQSPRYKITEKSQAVAFWCDPISGHATLYWYRQILGQGPELLVQFQDESVVDDSQLPKDRFSAERLKGVDSTLKIQPAELGDSAMYLCASSLDGQVTVGYGYTFGSGTRLTVV.